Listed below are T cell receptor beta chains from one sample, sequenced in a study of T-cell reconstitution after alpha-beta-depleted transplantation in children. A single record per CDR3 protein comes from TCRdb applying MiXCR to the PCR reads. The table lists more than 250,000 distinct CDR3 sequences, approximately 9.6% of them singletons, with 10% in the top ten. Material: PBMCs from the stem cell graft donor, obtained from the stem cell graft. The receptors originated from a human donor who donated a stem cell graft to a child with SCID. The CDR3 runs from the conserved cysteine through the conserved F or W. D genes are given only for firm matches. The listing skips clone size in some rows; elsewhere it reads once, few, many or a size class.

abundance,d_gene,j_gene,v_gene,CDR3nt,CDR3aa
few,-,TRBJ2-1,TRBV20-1,TGCAGTGCGCGTGCGGGACTTAACTACAATGAGCAGTTCTTC,CSARAGLNYNEQFF
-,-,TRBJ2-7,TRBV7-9,TGTGCCAGCAGCTTAACACAGGCTACCTACGAGCAGTACTTC,CASSLTQATYEQYF
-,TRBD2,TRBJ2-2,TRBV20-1,TGCAGTGCTAGTTCACTAGCGGGGGGGCGCGGGGAGCTGTTTTTT,CSASSLAGGRGELFF
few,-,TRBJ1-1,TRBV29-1,TGCAGCGGCGGACTCCTGAACACTGAAGCTTTCTTT,CSGGLLNTEAFF
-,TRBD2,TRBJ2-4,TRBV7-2,TGTGCCAGCAGCTTATCACCGGGGCTGACTAGCGGGGGATCCCTAGCCAAAAACATTCAGTACTTC,CASSLSPGLTSGGSLAKNIQYF
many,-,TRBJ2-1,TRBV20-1,TGCAGTGCTAGAGATCAAGGGGTAGAGGAAAATGAGCAGTTCTTC,CSARDQGVEENEQFF
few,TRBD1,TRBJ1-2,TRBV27,TGTGCCAGCAGTTATGGGACAGACTATGGCTACACCTTC,CASSYGTDYGYTF
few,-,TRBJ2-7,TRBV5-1,TGCGCCAGCAGCTTGGTACCGGGGTCCACCTACGAGCAGTACTTC,CASSLVPGSTYEQYF
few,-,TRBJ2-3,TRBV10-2,TGCGCCACCTCACACGGAAAAACAGATACGCAGTATTTT,CATSHGKTDTQYF
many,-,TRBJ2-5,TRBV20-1,TGCAGTGCTAGTCTGGGGTTAATAGGGGACCAGTACTTC,CSASLGLIGDQYF
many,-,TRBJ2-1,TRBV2,TGTGCCAGGGAATCGGGGGGCCCCAATGAGCAGTTCTTC,CARESGGPNEQFF
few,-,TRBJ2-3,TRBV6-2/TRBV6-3,TGTGCCGGTGGTTCGGGGTCAGATACGCAGTATTTT,CAGGSGSDTQYF
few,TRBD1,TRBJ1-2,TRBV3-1,TGTGCCAGCAGCGTCACAGGGGATGGCTACACCTTC,CASSVTGDGYTF
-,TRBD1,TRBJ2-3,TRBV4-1,TGCGCCAGCAGCCGACCCGGGACAGGCGCAGATACGCAGTATTTT,CASSRPGTGADTQYF
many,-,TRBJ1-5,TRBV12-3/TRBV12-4,TGTGCCAGCAGTTTAGAATTGGGGGGTAGCAATCAGCCCCAGCATTTT,CASSLELGGSNQPQHF
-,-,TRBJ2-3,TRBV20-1,TGCAGTGCTAGAGCCCGGGACTTCCGCACAGATACGCAGTATTTT,CSARARDFRTDTQYF
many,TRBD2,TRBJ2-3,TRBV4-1,TGCGCCAGCAGCACCACTCCGACTAGCTTCACAGATACGCAGTATTTT,CASSTTPTSFTDTQYF
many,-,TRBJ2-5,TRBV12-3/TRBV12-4,TGTGCCAGCAGTATCACCCTGTGGCAGAGCCAAGAGACCCAGTACTTC,CASSITLWQSQETQYF
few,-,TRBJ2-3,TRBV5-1,TGCGCCAGCAGCCATAACACTGCAGATACGCAGTATTTT,CASSHNTADTQYF
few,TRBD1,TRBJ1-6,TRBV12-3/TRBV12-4,TGTGCCAGCAGTCAAGGGGGCACCTATAATTCACCCCTCCACTTT,CASSQGGTYNSPLHF
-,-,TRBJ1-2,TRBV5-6,TGTGCCAGCAGCTTGGATCAGGAGCCTTATGGCTACACCTTC,CASSLDQEPYGYTF
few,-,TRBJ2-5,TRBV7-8,TGTGCCAGCACCACCCTGTTCGGGGTCCAAGAGACCCAGTACTTC,CASTTLFGVQETQYF
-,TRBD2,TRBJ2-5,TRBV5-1,TGCGCCAGCAGCTTTCTAGCGGGGGCACAAGAGACCCAGTACTTC,CASSFLAGAQETQYF
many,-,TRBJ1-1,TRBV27,TGTGCCAGCAGTTGGGGGCGGGTGAACACTGAAGCTTTCTTT,CASSWGRVNTEAFF
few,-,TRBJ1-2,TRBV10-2,TGCGCCAGCAGTGAGAGCAGGTCCTATGGCTACACCTTC,CASSESRSYGYTF
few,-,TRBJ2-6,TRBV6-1,TGTGCCAGCACAACACTCCAAGGCCAGGCGTCTGGGGCCAACGTCCTGACTTTC,CASTTLQGQASGANVLTF
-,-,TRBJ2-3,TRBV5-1,TGCGCCAGCAGCTTGGATTCGGCCGACACAGATACGCAGTATTTT,CASSLDSADTDTQYF
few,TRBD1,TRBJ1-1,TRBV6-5,TGTGCCAGCAGTTTGGACAGGACAGACAGCACTGAAGCTTTCTTT,CASSLDRTDSTEAFF
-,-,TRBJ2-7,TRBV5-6,TGTGCCAGCAGCTTAATATTGACGGAGCAGTACTTC,CASSLILTEQYF
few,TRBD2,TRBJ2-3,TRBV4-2,TGTGCCAGCAGCCACACTAGCGGGGTTGTAGATACGCAGTATTTT,CASSHTSGVVDTQYF
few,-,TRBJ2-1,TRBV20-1,TGCAGTGCTAGAGACAGGGTGGCATACAATGAGCAGTTCTTC,CSARDRVAYNEQFF
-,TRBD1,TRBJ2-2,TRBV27,TGTGCCAGCAGTTTTAGGGGGCCGGCCGAGCTGTTTTTT,CASSFRGPAELFF
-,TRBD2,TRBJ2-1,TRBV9,TGTGCCAGCAGCGTAGGGGTAGCGGGGGGGTGGGACAATGAGCAGTTCTTC,CASSVGVAGGWDNEQFF
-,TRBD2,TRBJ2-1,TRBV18,TGTGCCAGCTCACCCAGGGCTAGCGGGGGAGTTGAGCAGTTCTTC,CASSPRASGGVEQFF
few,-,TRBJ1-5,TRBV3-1,TGTGCCAGCAGCCAGGGGAGCGGGTATAGCAATCAGCCCCAGCATTTT,CASSQGSGYSNQPQHF
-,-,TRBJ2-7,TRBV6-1,TGTGCCAGCAGTGAAGGGACATTCTACGAGCAGTACTTC,CASSEGTFYEQYF
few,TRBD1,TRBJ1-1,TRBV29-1,TGCAGCGCCGCCTTCAGGGGGCAATCGGACACTGAAGCTTTCTTT,CSAAFRGQSDTEAFF
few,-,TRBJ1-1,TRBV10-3,TGTGCCATCAGTGGGGACGAGAACACTGAAGCTTTCTTT,CAISGDENTEAFF
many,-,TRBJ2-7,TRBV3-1,TGTGCCAGCAGCCAAGGAGAAGGGTATGAGCAGTACTTC,CASSQGEGYEQYF
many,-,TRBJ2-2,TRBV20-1,TGCAGTGCTAGAGCGGGCGGGAACACCGGGGAGCTGTTTTTT,CSARAGGNTGELFF
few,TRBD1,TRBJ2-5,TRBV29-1,TGCAGCGTGAGGGACAGGGGTTACCAAGAGACCCAGTACTTC,CSVRDRGYQETQYF
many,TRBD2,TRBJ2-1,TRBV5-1,TGCGCCAGCTACGGACTAGCGGGGGGCCGCGGTAGCCCCTACAATGAGCAGTTCTTC,CASYGLAGGRGSPYNEQFF
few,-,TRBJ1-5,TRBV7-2,TGTGCCAGCAGTAGCTGGGGGCCCGAGAATCAGCCCCAGCATTTT,CASSSWGPENQPQHF
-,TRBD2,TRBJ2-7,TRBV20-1,TGCAGTGCTCCTCGGACTAGGGGCGAGCAGTACTTC,CSAPRTRGEQYF
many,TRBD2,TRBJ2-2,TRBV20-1,TGCAGTGCTAGAGATTCTGCTAGCGGGGACACCGGGGAGCTGTTTTTT,CSARDSASGDTGELFF
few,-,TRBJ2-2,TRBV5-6,TGTGCCAGCAGCCCAACAGGCCCCGGGGAGCTGTTTTTT,CASSPTGPGELFF
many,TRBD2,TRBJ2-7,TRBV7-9,TGTGCCAGCAGCCCGGGAGGCAAATACGAGCAGTACTTC,CASSPGGKYEQYF
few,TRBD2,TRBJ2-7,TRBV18,TGTGCCAGCTCACGCGGGACTAACTACTACGAGCAGTACTTC,CASSRGTNYYEQYF
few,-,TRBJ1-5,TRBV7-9,TGTGCCAGCACCAAGACAGATTTGGAGCCCCAGCATTTT,CASTKTDLEPQHF
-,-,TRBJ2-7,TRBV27,TGTGCCAGCAGTTTTCCGGGCGGCGAGCAGTACTTC,CASSFPGGEQYF
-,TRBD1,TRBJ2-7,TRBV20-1,TGCAGTGCTAGAGGGGGACAGGGGTCCTACGAGCAGTACTTC,CSARGGQGSYEQYF
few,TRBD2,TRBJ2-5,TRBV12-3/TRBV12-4,TGTGCCAGCAGTCGACCTCTAGCGGGGGGGCAAGAGACCCAGTACTTC,CASSRPLAGGQETQYF
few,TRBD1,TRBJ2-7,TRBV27,TGTGCCAGCAGTAGGAATCAGGACAGGGGACACGAGCAGTACTTC,CASSRNQDRGHEQYF
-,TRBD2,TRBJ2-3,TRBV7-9,TGTGCCAGCAGCTTAGAAGCGGGGGGCCAGTATTTT,CASSLEAGGQYF
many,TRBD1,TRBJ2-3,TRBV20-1,TGCAGTGCTAGAGATGTCGGGACAGGGGGTTACACAGATACGCAGTATTTT,CSARDVGTGGYTDTQYF
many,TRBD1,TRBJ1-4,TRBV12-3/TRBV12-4,TGTGCCAGCAGTTTAGGCAGGGGGGTTGAAAAACTGTTTTTT,CASSLGRGVEKLFF
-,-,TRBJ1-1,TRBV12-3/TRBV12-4,TGTGCCAGCAGTCCAGCCGGGGTGTCTCCAACTTTCTTT,CASSPAGVSPTFF
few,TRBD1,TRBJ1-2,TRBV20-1,TGCAGTGCCGTAGTACAGGGGGCAGGTGGCTACACCTTC,CSAVVQGAGGYTF